This section outlines one TCR beta chain sequence together with its context. Its antigen is still unknown. No per-base quality is available; no much larger clone lies one base away. Taken from the germline V gene, the CDR1 and CDR2 loops are SQVTM and ANQGSEA. There are 14 amino acids in the CDR3, from cysteine to phenylalanine inclusive. Of all the DNA, just the CDR3 is kept, 42 bases in frame from base 1. V and J are truncated by 4 bases and 3 bases respectively, leaving an intervening sequence of 12 bases. Taken with the paper, the label for time point translates to: individuals recovered from natural SARS-CoV-2 infection. The data belong to a study of Ad26.COV2.S vaccination and SARS-CoV-2 variants (dated by TCRdb to about 2021). Background for the entire study: TCRbeta repertoire sequencing was used to assess the specificity and breadth of SARS-CoV-2-reactive T cell receptors after Ad26.COV2.S vaccination. The TCR-sequenced set comprised around 30 samples: roughly 19 Ad26.COV2.S vaccine recipients, 5 placebo recipients and 8 SARS-CoV-2 convalescent individuals.

TCRbeta CDR3 regions were sequenced with the immunoSEQ Assay. After extraction, genomic DNA underwent amplification by bias-controlled multiplex PCR, followed by high-throughput sequencing. On the authors' methods: To quantify the absolute abundance of every unique TCRbeta CDR3 region, sequences were collapsed and filtered. T cell fraction was estimated by normalization of TCRbeta template counts to usable DNA, with usable DNA being measured through amplification of reference genes present in all nucleated cells. Repertoire TCRs were annotated as SARS-CoV-2-specific when V gene, CDR3 amino acid sequence and J gene were exactly matched to a known reactive TCR set. MIRA supplied the reference SARS-CoV-2 TCR set, which was filtered for enrichment in COVID-19-positive ImmuneCODE repertoires so that public or cross-reactive TCRs were removed. Based on the MIRA antigens, annotated TCRs were further analysed at the level of specific ORF or position within ORF. Breadth was defined as annotated unique rearrangements over total unique productive rearrangements; depth was the summed frequency of those rearrangements. TCR breadth was compared between groups using two-sided Wilcoxon rank-sum tests. TCRdb took over this immuneACCESS table, retaining in-frame rearrangements with V and J assigned. Such tables are incomplete; in checked studies, under half of the missing clones stem from an unresolved V gene, and the remainder is unexplained. The D gene and trimming were derived from the DNA, and the V and J assignments and clone size from that table. Here the sample has some 190,000 clones; around nine tenths occur a single time. The top ten hold around 6.3% of the sample.

The investigation overall reported the following: Ad26.COV2.S recipients had higher spike-specific TCR breadth than placebo recipients (P = 0.0014). Comparable non-spike TCR breadth was observed between vaccine and placebo recipients, consistent with only spike being contained in the vaccine. After vaccination, substantial breadth of spike-specific CD8+ and CD4+ T cell responses was reported. According to the authors, total T cell responses may have been underestimated by the TCR breadth and depth analyses.

Sequencing used peripheral blood, obtained after recovery from COVID-19. The rearrangement joined TRBV29-1 to TRBJ1-4; the D gene remains uncertain. The sequence came from a human donor who had recovered from COVID-19. The DNA sequence is given as TGCAGCGTTGTGCTGGGAGCTGCTAATGAAAAACTGTTTTTT. Translated, this gives CSVVLGAANEKLFF.